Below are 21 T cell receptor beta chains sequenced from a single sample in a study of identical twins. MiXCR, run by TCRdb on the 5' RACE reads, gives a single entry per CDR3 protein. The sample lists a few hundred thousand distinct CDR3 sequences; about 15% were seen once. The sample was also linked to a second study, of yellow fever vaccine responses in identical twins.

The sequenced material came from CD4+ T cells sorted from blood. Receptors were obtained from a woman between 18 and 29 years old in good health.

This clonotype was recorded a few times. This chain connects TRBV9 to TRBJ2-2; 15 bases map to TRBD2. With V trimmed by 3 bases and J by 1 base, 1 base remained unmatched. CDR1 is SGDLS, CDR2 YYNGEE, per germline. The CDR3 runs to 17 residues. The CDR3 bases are TGTGCCAGCAGCGGGGGACTAGCGGGAGGGAACACCGGGGAGCTGTTTTTT. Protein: CASSGGLAGGNTGELFF.

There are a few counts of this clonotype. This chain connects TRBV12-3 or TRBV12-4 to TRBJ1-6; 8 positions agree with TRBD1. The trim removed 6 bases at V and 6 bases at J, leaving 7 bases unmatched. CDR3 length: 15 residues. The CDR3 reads CASRPGTGFNSPLHF. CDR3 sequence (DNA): TGTGCCAGCAGACCCGGGACAGGCTTTAATTCACCCCTCCACTTT.

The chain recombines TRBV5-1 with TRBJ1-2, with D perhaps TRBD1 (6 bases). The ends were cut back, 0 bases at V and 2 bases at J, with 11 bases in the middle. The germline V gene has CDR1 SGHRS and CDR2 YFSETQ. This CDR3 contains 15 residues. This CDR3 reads CASSLAGDRNYGYTF. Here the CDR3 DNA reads TGCGCCAGCAGCTTGGCAGGGGACCGCAACTATGGCTACACCTTC.

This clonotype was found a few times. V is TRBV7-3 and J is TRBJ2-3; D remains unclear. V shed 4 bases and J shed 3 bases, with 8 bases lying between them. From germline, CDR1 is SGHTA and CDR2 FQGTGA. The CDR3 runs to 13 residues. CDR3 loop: CASSSLLTDTQYF. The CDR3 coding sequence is TGTGCCAGCAGCTCTCTGCTGACAGATACGCAGTATTTT.

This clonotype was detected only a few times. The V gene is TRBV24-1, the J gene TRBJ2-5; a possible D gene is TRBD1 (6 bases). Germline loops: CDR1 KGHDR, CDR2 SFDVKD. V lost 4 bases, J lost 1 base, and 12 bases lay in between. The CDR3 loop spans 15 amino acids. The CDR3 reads CATSEPRGVQETQYF. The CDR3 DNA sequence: TGTGCCACCAGTGAACCCAGGGGCGTCCAAGAGACCCAGTACTTC.

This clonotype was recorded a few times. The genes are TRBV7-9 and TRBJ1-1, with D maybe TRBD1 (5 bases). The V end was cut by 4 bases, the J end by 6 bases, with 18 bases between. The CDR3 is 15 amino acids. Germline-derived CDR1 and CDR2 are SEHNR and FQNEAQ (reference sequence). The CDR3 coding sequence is TGTGCCAGCAGCTACGGGGGGGAAAGGACCTCTGAAGCTTTCTTT. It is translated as CASSYGGERTSEAFF.

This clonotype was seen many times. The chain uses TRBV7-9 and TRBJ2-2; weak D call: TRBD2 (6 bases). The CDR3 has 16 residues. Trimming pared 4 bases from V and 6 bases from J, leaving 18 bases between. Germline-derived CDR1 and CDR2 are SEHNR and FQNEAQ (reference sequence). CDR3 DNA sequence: TGTGCCAGCAGCTCGGGCCAACCTAGCGTTCCCGGGGAGCTGTTTTTT. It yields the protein CASSSGQPSVPGELFF.

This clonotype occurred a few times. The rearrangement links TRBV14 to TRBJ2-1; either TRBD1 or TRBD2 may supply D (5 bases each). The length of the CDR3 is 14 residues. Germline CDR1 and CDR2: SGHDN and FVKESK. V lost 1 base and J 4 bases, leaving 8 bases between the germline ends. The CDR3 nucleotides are TGTGCCAGCAGCCAAGGGGACCATTACAATGAGCAGTTCTTC. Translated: CASSQGDHYNEQFF.

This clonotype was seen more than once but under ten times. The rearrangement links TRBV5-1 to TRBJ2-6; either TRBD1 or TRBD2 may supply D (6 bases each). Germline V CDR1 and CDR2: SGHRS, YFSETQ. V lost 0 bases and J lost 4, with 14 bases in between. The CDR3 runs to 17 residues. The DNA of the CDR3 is TGCGCCAGCAGCTTGGAGGGGGGACAATCCGGGGCCAACGTCCTGACTTTC. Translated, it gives CASSLEGGQSGANVLTF.

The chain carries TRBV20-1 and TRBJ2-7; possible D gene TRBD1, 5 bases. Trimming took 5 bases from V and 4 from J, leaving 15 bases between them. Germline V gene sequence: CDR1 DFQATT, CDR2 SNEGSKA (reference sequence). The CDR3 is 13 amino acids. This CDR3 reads CSAHNGAGYEQYF. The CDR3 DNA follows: TGCAGTGCTCACAATGGAGCAGGGTACGAGCAGTACTTC.

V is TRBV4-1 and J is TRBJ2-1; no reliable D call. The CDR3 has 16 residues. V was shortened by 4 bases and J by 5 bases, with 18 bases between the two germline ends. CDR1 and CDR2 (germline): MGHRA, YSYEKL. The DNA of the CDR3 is TGCGCCAGCAGCCCGAGATTCGGGTTGCGTGACAATGAGCAGTTCTTC. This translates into CASSPRFGLRDNEQFF.

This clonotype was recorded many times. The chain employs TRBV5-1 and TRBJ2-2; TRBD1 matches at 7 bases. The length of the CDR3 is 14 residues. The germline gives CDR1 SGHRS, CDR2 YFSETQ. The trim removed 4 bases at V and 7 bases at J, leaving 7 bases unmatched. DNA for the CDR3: TGCGCCAGCAGCGCAGAAAGGGGGCACGGGGAGCTGTTTTTT. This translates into CASSAERGHGELFF. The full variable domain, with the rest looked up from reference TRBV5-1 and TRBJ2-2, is KAGVTQTPRYLIKTRGQQVTLSCSPISGHRSVSWYQQTPGQGLQFLFEYFSETQRNKGNFPGRFSGRQFSNSRSEMNVSTLELGDSALYLCASSAERGHGELFFGEGSRLTVL.

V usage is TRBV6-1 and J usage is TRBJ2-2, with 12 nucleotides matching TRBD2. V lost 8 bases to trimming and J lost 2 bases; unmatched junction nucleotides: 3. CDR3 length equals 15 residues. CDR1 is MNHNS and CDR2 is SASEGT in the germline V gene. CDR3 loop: CASRTSGINTGELFF. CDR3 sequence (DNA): TGTGCCAGCCGGACTAGCGGGATCAACACCGGGGAGCTGTTTTTT.

CDR3 protein: CASSFGAAGELFF. Here the CDR3 DNA reads TGCGCCAGCAGCTTCGGGGCCGCCGGGGAGCTGTTTTTT. This sequence joins TRBV5-1 and TRBJ2-2; TRBD1 or TRBD2 may be the D gene (5 bases each). Germline V gives CDR1 SGHRS, CDR2 YFSETQ. V lost 2 bases and J lost 6, with 8 bases in between. The CDR3 contains 13 residues.

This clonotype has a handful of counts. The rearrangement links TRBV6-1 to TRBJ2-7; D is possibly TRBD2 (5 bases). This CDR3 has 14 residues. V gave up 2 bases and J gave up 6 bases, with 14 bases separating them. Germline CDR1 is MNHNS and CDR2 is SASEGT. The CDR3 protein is CASSERGNGAEQYV. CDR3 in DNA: TGTGCCAGCAGTGAAAGAGGGAACGGAGCCGAGCAGTACGTC.

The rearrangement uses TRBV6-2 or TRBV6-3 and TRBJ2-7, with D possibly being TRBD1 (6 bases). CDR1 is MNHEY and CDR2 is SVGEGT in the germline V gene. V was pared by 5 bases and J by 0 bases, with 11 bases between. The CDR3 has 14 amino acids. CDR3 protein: CASSRTAISYEQYF. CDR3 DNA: TGTGCCAGCAGTCGGACAGCCATCTCCTACGAGCAGTACTTC.

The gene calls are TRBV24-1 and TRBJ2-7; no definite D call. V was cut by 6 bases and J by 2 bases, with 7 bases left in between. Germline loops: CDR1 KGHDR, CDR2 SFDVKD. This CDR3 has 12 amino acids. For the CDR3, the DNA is TGTGCCACCAGTTCAGGCGCCTACGAGCAGTACTTC. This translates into CATSSGAYEQYF.

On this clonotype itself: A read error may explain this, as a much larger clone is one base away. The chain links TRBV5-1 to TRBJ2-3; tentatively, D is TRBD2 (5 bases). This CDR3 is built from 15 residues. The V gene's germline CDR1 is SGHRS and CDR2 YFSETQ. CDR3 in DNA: TGCGCCAGCATCTTGGCGGGCCCTAGCACAGATACGCAGTATTTT. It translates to CASILAGPSTDTQYF.

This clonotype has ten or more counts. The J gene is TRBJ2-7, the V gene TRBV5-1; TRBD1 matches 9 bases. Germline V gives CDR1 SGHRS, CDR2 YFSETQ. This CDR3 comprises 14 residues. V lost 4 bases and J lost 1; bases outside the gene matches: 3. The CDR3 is CASSPGQGSYEQYF. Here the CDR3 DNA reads TGCGCCAGCAGCCCGGGACAGGGTTCCTACGAGCAGTACTTC.

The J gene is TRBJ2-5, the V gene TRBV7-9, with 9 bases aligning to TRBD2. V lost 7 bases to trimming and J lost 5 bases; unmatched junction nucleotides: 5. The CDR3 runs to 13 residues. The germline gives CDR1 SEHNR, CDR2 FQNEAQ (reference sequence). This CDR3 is CASTIAGVETQYF. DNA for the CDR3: TGTGCCAGCACAATAGCGGGAGTGGAGACCCAGTACTTC. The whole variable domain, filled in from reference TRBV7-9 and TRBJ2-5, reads DTGVSQNPRHKITKRGQNVTFRCDPISEHNRLYWYRQTLGQGPEFLTYFQNEAQLEKSRLLSDRFSAERPKGSFSTLEIQRTEQGDSAMYLCASTIAGVETQYFGPGTRLLVL.

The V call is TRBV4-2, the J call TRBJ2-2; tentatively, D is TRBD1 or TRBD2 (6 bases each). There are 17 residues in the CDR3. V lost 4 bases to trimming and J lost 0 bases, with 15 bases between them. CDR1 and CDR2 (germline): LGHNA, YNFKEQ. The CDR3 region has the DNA TGTGCCAGCAGCCCGGGGGCCGGCCTAACGAACACCGGGGAGCTGTTTTTT. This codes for CASSPGAGLTNTGELFF.